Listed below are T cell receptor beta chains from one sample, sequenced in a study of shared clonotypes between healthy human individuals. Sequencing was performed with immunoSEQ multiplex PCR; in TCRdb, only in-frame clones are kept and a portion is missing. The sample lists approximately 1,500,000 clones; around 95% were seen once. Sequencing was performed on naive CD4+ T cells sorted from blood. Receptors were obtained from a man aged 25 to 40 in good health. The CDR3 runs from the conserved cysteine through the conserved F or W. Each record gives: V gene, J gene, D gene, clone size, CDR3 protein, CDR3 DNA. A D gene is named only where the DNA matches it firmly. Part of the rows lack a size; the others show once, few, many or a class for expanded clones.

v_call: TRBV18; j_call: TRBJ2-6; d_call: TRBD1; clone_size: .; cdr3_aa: CASSPRDRIRSGANVLTF; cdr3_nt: TGTGCCAGCTCACCCCGGGACAGGATTCGGTCTGGGGCCAACGTCCTGACTTTC
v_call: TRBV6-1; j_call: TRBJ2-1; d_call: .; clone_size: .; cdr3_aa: CASSEVGEGGNEQFF; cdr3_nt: TGTGCCAGCAGTGAAGTCGGGGAAGGGGGCAATGAGCAGTTCTTC
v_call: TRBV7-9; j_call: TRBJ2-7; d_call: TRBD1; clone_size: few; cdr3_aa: CASRDNRGSREQYF; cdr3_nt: TGTGCCAGCAGGGATAACAGGGGGTCACGCGAGCAGTACTTC
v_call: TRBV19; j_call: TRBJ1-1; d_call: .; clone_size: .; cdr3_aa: CASSTRWVGGAYTEAFF; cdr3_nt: TGTGCCAGTAGTACCCGATGGGTGGGAGGAGCCTACACTGAAGCTTTCTTT
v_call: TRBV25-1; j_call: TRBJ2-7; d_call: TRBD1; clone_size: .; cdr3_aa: CAKVGDRDYEQYF; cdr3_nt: TGTGCCAAGGTCGGGGACAGGGATTACGAGCAGTACTTC
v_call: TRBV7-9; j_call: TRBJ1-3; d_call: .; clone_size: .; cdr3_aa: CASSWDGSSGNTIYF; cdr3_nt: TGTGCCAGCAGCTGGGACGGATCCTCTGGAAACACCATATATTTT
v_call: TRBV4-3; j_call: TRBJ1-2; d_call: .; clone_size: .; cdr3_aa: CASSHGADRGGYTF; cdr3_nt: TGCGCCAGCAGCCATGGCGCGGACAGAGGTGGCTACACCTTC
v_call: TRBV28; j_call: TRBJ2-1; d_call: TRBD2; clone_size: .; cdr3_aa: CASSAVWREGHGFSYNEQFF; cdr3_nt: TGTGCCAGCAGTGCCGTCTGGCGGGAGGGCCATGGTTTCTCCTACAATGAGCAGTTCTTC
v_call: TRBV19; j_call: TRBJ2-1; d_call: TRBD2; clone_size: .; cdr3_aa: CASSLYTGTSSYNEQFF; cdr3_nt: TGTGCCAGTAGTCTCTACACCGGGACTAGCAGTTACAATGAGCAGTTCTTC
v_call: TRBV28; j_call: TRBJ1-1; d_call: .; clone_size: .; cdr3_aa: CASSQVPMNTEAFF; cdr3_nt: TGTGCCAGCAGCCAGGTACCCATGAACACTGAAGCTTTCTTT
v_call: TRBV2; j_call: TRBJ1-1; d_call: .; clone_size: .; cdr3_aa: CASSELESEAFF; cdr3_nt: TGTGCCAGCAGTGAGTTGGAGAGTGAAGCTTTCTTT
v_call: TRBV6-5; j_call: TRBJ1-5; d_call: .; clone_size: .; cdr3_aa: CASSLDSNQPQHF; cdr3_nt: TGTGCCAGCAGTTTGGATAGCAATCAGCCCCAGCATTTT
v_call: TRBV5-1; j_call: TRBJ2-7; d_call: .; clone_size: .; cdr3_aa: CASSTLTGSYEQYF; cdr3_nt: TGCGCCAGCAGCACCCTGACAGGCTCCTACGAGCAGTACTTC
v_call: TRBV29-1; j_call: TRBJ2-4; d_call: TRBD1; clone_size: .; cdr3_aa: CSVPDRVGKNIQYF; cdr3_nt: TGCAGCGTCCCGGACAGGGTGGGAAAAAACATTCAGTACTTC
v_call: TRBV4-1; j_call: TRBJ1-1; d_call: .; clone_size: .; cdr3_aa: CASSQTGTNTEAFF; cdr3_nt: TGCGCCAGCAGCCAAACAGGGACGAACACTGAAGCTTTCTTT
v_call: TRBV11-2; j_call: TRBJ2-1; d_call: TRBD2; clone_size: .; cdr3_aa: CASSPRSGRAGYNEQFF; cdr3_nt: TGTGCCAGCAGCCCCCGTAGCGGGAGGGCTGGTTACAATGAGCAGTTCTTC
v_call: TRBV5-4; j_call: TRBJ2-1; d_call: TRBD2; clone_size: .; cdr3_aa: CASRGGNRDNEQFF; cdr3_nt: TGTGCCAGCCGGGGGGGCAATCGGGACAATGAGCAGTTCTTC
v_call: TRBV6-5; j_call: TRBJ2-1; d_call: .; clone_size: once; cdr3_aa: CASWKGAGVVNEQFF; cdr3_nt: TGTGCCAGCTGGAAGGGGGCGGGAGTGGTCAATGAGCAGTTCTTC
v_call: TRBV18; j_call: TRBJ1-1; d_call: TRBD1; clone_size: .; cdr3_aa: CASSLGQDHTEAFF; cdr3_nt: TGTGCCAGCTCGCTGGGACAGGATCACACTGAAGCTTTCTTT
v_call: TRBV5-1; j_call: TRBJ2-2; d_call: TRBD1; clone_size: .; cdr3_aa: CASSPWTGPGTGELFF; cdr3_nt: TGCGCCAGCAGCCCTTGGACAGGGCCGGGCACCGGGGAGCTGTTTTTT
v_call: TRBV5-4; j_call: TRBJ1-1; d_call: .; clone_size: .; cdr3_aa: CASMAVGVLNTEAFF; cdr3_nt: TGTGCCAGCATGGCAGTGGGGGTATTGAACACTGAAGCTTTCTTT
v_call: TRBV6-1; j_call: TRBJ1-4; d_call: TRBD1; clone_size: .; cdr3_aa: CASSEVMFGTGGEKLFF; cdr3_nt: TGTGCCAGCAGTGAAGTAATGTTCGGGACAGGGGGCGAAAAACTGTTTTTT
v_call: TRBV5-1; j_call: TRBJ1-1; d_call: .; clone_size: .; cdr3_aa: CASSFEGIDTEAFF; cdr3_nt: TGCGCCAGCAGCTTTGAGGGTATAGACACTGAAGCTTTCTTT
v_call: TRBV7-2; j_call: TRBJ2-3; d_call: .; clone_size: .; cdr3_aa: CASSLFTDTQYF; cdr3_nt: TGTGCCAGCAGCTTATTCACAGATACGCAGTATTTT
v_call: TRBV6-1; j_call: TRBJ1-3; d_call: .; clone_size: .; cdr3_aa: CASSEAGGGNTIYF; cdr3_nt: TGTGCCAGCAGTGAGGCTGGAGGGGGAAACACCATATATTTT
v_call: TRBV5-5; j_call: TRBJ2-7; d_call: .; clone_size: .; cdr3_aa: CASSRDLQRYEQYF; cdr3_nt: TGTGCCAGCAGCCGGGACCTCCAGAGATACGAGCAGTACTTC
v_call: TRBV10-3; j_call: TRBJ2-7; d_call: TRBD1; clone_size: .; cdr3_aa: CAIRDSGSYEQYF; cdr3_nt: TGTGCCATTCGGGACAGCGGCTCCTACGAGCAGTACTTC
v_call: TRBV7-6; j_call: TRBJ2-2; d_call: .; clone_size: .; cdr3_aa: CASSLYTGELFF; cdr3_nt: TGTGCCAGCAGCTTATACACCGGGGAGCTGTTTTTT
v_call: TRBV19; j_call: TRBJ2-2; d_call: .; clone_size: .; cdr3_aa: CASRLTSNTGELFF; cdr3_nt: TGTGCCAGTCGCTTGACCTCCAACACCGGGGAGCTGTTTTTT
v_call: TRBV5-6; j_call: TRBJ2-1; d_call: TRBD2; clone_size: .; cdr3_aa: CASRRGRGDGTPFNEQFF; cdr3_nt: TGTGCCAGCAGAAGGGGACGGGGGGACGGGACCCCATTTAATGAGCAGTTCTTC
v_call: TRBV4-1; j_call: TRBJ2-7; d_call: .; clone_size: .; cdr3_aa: CASSQRQGGEQYF; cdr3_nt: TGCGCCAGCAGCCAGAGGCAGGGTGGGGAGCAGTACTTC
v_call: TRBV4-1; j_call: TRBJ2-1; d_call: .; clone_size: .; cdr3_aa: CASSQLPSISEQFF; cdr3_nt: TGCGCCAGCAGCCAACTCCCTTCAATAAGTGAGCAGTTCTTC
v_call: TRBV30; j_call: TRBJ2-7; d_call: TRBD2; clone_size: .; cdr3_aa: CAWSPVRTSGRATIYEQYF; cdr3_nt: TGTGCCTGGAGCCCGGTTAGGACTAGCGGGAGGGCCACGATCTACGAGCAGTACTTC
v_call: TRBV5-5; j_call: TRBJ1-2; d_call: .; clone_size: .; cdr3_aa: CASITWAGTDRGYTF; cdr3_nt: TGTGCCAGCATCACATGGGCTGGCACGGACCGTGGCTACACCTTC
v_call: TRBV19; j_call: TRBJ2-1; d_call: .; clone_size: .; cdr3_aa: CASSQGPYNEQFF; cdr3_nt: TGTGCCAGTAGTCAGGGCCCTTACAATGAGCAGTTCTTC
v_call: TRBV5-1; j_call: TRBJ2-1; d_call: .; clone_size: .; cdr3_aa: CASSPWGGPYNEQFF; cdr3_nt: TGCGCCAGCAGCCCCTGGGGGGGCCCCTACAATGAGCAGTTCTTC
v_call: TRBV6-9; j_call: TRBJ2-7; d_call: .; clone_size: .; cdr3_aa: CASRPDGEQYF; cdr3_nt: TGTGCCAGCAGGCCGGACGGCGAGCAGTACTTC
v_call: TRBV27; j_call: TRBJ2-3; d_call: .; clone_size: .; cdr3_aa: CASSFQPVSTDTQYF; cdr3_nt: TGTGCCAGCAGTTTCCAGCCGGTGAGCACAGATACGCAGTATTTT
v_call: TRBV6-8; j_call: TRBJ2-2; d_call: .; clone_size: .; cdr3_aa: CASPGHTGELFF; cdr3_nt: TGTGCCAGCCCCGGACACACCGGGGAGCTGTTTTTT
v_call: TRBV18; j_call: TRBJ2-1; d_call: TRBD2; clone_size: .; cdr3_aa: CASSSLRERPNEQFF; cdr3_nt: TGTGCCAGCTCATCTTTGCGGGAGAGACCCAATGAGCAGTTCTTC
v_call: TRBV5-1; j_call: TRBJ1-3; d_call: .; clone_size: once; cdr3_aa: CASSLASGNTIYF; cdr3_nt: TGCGCCAGCAGCCTTGCATCTGGAAACACCATATATTTT
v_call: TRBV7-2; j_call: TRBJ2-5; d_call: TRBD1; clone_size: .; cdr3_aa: CASSPDRGREETQYF; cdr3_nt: TGTGCCAGCAGTCCGGACAGGGGGCGGGAGGAGACCCAGTACTTC
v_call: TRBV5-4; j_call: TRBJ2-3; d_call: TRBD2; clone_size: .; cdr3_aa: CASSKGTSGRTDTQYF; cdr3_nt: TGTGCCAGCAGCAAGGGGACTAGCGGGAGAACAGATACGCAGTATTTT
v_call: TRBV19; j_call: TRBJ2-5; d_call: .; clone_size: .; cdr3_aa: CASIQETQYF; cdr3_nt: TGTGCCAGTATTCAAGAGACCCAGTACTTC
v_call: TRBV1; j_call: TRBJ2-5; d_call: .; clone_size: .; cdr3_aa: CTSSHCFWQGRRETQYF; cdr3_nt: TGCACCAGCAGCCATTGTTTTTGGCAGGGTCGACGAGAGACCCAGTACTTC
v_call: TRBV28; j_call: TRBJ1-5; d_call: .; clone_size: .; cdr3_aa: CASAPSGTYSNQPQHF; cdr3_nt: TGTGCCAGCGCCCCATCGGGAACTTATAGCAATCAGCCCCAGCATTTT
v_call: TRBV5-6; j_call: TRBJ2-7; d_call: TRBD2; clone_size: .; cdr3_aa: CASSLAGGRPYEQYF; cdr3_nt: TGTGCCAGCAGCTTGGCGGGAGGGAGGCCCTACGAGCAGTACTTC
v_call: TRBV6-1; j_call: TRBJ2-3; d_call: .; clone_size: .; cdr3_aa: CASTLARLTDTQYF; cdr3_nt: TGTGCCAGCACCCTCGCCCGGCTCACAGATACGCAGTATTTT